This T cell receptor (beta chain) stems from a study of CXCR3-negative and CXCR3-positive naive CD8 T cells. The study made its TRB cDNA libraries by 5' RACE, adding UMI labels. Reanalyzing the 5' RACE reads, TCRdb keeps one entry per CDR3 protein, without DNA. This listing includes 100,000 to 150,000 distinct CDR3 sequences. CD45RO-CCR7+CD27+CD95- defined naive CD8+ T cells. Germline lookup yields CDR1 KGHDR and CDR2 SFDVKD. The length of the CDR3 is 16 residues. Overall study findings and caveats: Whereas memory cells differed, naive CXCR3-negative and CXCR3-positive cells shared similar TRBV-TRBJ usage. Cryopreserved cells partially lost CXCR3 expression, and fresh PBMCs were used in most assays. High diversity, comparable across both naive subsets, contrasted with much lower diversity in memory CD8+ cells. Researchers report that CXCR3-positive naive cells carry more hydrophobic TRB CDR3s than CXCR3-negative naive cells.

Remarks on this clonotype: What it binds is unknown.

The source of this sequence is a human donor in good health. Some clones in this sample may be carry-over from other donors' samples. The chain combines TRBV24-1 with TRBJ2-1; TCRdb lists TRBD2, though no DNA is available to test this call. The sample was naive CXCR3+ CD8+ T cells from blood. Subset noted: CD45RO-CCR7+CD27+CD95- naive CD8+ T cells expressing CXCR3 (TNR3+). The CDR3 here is CATSDPTSGAYNEQFF.